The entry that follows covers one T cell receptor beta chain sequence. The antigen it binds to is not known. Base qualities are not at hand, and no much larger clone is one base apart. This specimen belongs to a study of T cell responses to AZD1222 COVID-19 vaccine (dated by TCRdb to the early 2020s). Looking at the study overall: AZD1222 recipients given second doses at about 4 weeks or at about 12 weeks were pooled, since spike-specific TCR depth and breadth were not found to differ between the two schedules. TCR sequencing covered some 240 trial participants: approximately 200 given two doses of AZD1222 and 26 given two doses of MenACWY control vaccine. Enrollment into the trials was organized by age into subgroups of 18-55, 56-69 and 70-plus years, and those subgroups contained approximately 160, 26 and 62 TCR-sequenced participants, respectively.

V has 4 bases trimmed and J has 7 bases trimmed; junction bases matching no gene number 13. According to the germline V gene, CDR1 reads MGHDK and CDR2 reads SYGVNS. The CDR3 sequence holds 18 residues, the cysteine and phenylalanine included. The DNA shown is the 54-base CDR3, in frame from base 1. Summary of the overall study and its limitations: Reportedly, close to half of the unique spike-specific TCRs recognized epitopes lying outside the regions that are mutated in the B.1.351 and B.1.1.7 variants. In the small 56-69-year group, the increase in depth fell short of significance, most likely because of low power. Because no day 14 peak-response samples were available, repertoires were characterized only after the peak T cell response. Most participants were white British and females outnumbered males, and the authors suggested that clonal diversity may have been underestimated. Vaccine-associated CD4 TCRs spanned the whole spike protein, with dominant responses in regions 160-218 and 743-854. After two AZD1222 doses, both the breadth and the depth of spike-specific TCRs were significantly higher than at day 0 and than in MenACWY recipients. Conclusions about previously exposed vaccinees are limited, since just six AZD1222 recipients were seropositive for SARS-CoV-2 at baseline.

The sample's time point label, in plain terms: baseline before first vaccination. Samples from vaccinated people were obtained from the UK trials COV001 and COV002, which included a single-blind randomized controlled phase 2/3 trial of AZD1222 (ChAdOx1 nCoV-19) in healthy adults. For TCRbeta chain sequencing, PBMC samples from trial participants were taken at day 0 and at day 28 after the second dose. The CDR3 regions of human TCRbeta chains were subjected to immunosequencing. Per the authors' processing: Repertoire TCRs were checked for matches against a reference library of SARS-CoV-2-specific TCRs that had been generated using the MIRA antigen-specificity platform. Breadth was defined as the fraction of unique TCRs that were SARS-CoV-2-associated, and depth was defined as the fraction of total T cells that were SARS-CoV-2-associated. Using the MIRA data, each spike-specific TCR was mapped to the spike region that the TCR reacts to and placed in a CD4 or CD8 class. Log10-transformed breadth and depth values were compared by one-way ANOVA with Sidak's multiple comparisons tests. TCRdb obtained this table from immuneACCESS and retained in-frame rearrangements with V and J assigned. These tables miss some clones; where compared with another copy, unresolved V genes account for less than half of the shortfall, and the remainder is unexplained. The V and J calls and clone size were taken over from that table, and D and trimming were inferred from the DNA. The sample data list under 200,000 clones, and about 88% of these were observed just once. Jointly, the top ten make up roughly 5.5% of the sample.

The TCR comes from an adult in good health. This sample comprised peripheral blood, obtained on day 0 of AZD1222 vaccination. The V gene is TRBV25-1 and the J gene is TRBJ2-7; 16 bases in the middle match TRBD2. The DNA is TGTGCCAGCAGTGGCCCCCCGGGGACTAGCGGGGGGGCAGATGAGCAGTACTTC. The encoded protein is CASSGPPGTSGGADEQYF.